The 22 T cell receptor beta chains reported below all come from one sample, sequenced in a study of early T cells in non-severe SARS-CoV-2 infection. TCRdb independently ran MiXCR on the 5' RACE reads; one entry per CDR3 protein. The profile covers some 56,000 distinct CDR3 sequences, with roughly a tenth appearing a single time and 6.5% taken by the ten largest. The material sequenced was whole blood. The receptors derive from an adult who was a healthcare worker with PCR-confirmed SARS-CoV-2 infection or an uninfected control (not recorded which).

This clonotype turned up a few times. The V gene is TRBV4-1, the J gene TRBJ1-3; 8 nucleotides agree with TRBD1. Losses at the gene ends were 1 base for V and 2 bases for J; bases not matched to a gene: 10. The CDR3 loop spans 18 amino acids. Germline assignment: CDR1 MGHRA and CDR2 YSYEKL. The CDR3 is CASSQVGQGAVAGNTIYF. Here the CDR3 DNA reads TGCGCCAGCAGCCAAGTCGGACAGGGCGCGGTTGCTGGAAACACCATATATTTT.

A few counts support this clonotype. The rearrangement joins TRBV27 to TRBJ1-2; D call uncertain. The V gene lost 5 bases and the J gene lost 2 bases, with 9 bases spanning the gap. This CDR3 is built from 13 residues. Germline assignment: CDR1 MNHEY and CDR2 SMNVEV (reference sequence). CDR3 sequence (DNA): TGTGCCAGCAGTAAGCGAGAAAACTATGGCTACACCTTC. Translation: CASSKRENYGYTF.

This clonotype has a count of ten or more. V and J are TRBV6-2 or TRBV6-3 and TRBJ2-5, with TRBD2 matching 10 bases. The CDR3 runs 17 residues. CDR1 and CDR2 (germline): MNHEY, SVGEGT. V was pared by 0 bases and J by 4 bases, with 8 bases of the junction left unmatched. The CDR3 sequence: CASSYSESSGSTETQYF. CDR3 in DNA: TGTGCCAGCAGTTACTCGGAATCTAGCGGGAGTACAGAGACCCAGTACTTC.

The V gene is TRBV20-1, the J gene TRBJ2-7; TRBD2 aligns across 11 bases. V trimming: 0 bases; J trimming: 3 bases; junction bases outside the gene matches: 1. Germline CDR1 is DFQATT and CDR2 is SNEGSKA (reference sequence). This CDR3 has 14 residues. CDR3 in amino acids: CSARDSGRVYEQYF. Written as DNA, the CDR3 is TGCAGTGCTAGAGATAGCGGGAGGGTCTACGAGCAGTACTTC.

This clonotype has just a few counts. The V and J genes are TRBV29-1 and TRBJ2-4; the match to TRBD2 covers 9 bases. In germline, CDR1 is SQVTM, CDR2 ANQGSEA. This CDR3 comprises 15 residues. Losses at the gene ends were 0 bases for V and 6 bases for J; bases not matched to a gene: 6. Here the CDR3 DNA reads TGCAGCGTTGAAGATCGGGGGACTAGCAGAAACATTCAGTACTTC. The encoded protein is CSVEDRGTSRNIQYF.

Many counts were recorded for this clonotype. The gene calls are TRBV20-1 and TRBJ2-1, with 7 positions matching TRBD2. Trimming removed 3 bases from V and 8 bases from J; junction bases left unmatched: 16. The CDR3 loop spans 16 amino acids. CDR1 is DFQATT and CDR2 is SNEGSKA in the germline V gene (reference sequence). The CDR3 nucleotides are TGCAGTGCTAGTTTGGTTTGGAGCGGGAACACCGATGAGCAGTTCTTC. Its translation is CSASLVWSGNTDEQFF.

This clonotype was found many times. The chain combines TRBV18 with TRBJ2-7, with 10 bases identical to TRBD1. The germline CDR1 and CDR2 sequences are KGHSH and LQKENI. The CDR3 sequence is 17 residues long. J gave up 4 bases and V 3 bases, and 12 bases lay outside the gene matches. CDR3 sequence: CASSPLPQTGGGYEQYF. The CDR3 DNA reads TGTGCCAGCTCACCTCTTCCCCAGACAGGGGGCGGATACGAGCAGTACTTC.

This clonotype was observed many times. The chain links TRBV9 to TRBJ1-2; D may be TRBD1 (6 bases). The CDR3 covers 15 residues. Trimming stripped 5 bases from V and 3 bases from J, with 17 bases between. The germline CDR1 and CDR2 sequences are SGDLS and YYNGEE. The CDR3 region is CASSLGGPRDYGYTF. CDR3 DNA sequence: TGTGCCAGCAGTCTGGGGGGCCCCCGGGACTATGGCTACACCTTC.

This clonotype was found many times. V usage is TRBV19 and J usage is TRBJ1-4; D remains unclear. The germline V gene has CDR1 LNHDA and CDR2 SQIVND (reference sequence). The CDR3 contains 15 residues. The V and J ends lost 3 bases and 0 bases respectively, with 8 bases between them. The CDR3 region has the DNA TGTGCCAGTAGTATCCGACCCTCAACTAATGAAAAACTGTTTTTT. Its translation: CASSIRPSTNEKLFF.

This rearrangement joins TRBV7-2 to TRBJ2-2, with a possible D match to TRBD2 (6 bases). Per germline, CDR1 SGHTA and CDR2 FQGNSA. Trimming cost V 7 bases and J 4 bases, with 19 bases left between them. The CDR3 sequence is 16 residues long. The CDR3 loop is CASNPLRGRRTGELFF. The CDR3, as DNA: TGTGCCAGCAACCCCCTTAGAGGGAGGCGCACCGGGGAGCTGTTTTTT.

This clonotype was detected a few times. V and J are TRBV18 and TRBJ2-3; a weak D match, TRBD2 (6 bases). The CDR3 totals 14 residues. Trimming left V 6 bases short and J 6 bases short, with 16 bases between. CDR1 and CDR2 from the germline V gene are KGHSH and LQKENI. The CDR3 region has the DNA TGTGCCAGCTCCGGAGGGACTTACGGGGATACGCAGTATTTT. The encoded protein is CASSGGTYGDTQYF.

This clonotype was recorded at least ten times. V and J are TRBV7-6 and TRBJ2-2, with D hard to call. Germline V CDR1 and CDR2: SGHVS, FNYEAQ. V lost 1 base and J 3 bases, leaving 12 bases between the germline ends. This CDR3 has 16 amino acids. The DNA for the CDR3 is TGTGCCAGCAGCTTAGAACTGGGTGTGGACACCGGGGAGCTGTTTTTT. This encodes CASSLELGVDTGELFF.

This clonotype turned up a few times. The CDR3 DNA reads TGCAGTGCCGACAGGGGCAATCAGCCCCAGCATTTT. Protein: CSADRGNQPQHF. The chain links TRBV20-1 to TRBJ1-5, with 7 bases fitting TRBD1. The germline V gene encodes CDR1 DFQATT and CDR2 SNEGSKA (reference sequence). This CDR3 is built from 12 residues. Trimming removed 6 bases from V and 2 bases from J; junction bases left unmatched: 1.

This chain joins TRBV4-2 and TRBJ2-5; tentatively, D is TRBD2 (5 bases). Germline lookup yields CDR1 LGHNA and CDR2 YNFKEQ. V lost 2 bases, J lost 2 bases, and 12 bases lay in between. CDR3 length: 15 amino acids. In DNA, the CDR3 is TGTGCCAGCAGCCAACCCCGGGGTGATCAAGAGACCCAGTACTTC. Translation gives CASSQPRGDQETQYF.

The chain recombines TRBV5-1 with TRBJ2-3; 15 nucleotides align to TRBD2. The CDR3 has 16 amino acids. Per the germline V gene, CDR1 is SGHRS and CDR2 is YFSETQ. J was trimmed by 3 bases and V by 4 bases; bases with no gene match: 3. CDR3 region: CASSAGTSGRTDTQYF. Written as DNA, the CDR3 is TGCGCCAGCAGCGCAGGGACTAGCGGGAGGACAGATACGCAGTATTTT.

V usage is TRBV19 and J usage is TRBJ1-5; D perhaps matches TRBD1 (5 bases). The CDR3 is made up of 15 amino acids. Germline CDR1 is LNHDA and CDR2 is SQIVND (reference sequence). V dropped 0 bases and J dropped 5 bases, with 11 bases sitting between them. The CDR3 DNA is TGTGCCAGTAGTATAGATCTGTGGGGGTATCAGCCCCAGCATTTT. Translating gives CASSIDLWGYQPQHF.

The V call is TRBV11-1, the J call TRBJ2-7; 8 bases fit TRBD2. V lost 5 bases, J lost 5 bases, and 11 bases stayed unmatched. Germline-derived CDR1 and CDR2 are SGHAT and FQDESV (reference sequence). The CDR3 is 15 residues long. CDR3 sequence (DNA): TGTGCCAGCAGCCGAGCGCCGGGAGGGCCCCACGAGCAGTACTTC. This codes for CASSRAPGGPHEQYF.

This clonotype was recorded a few times. This chain links TRBV25-1 with TRBJ2-1; D gene uncertain. V lost 1 base and J 8 bases, leaving 9 bases between the germline ends. Germline V lookup: CDR1 MGHDK, CDR2 SYGVNS. The CDR3 is 13 residues long. Here the CDR3 reads CASSEWGRDEQFF. The CDR3 region has the DNA TGTGCCAGCAGTGAATGGGGTAGGGATGAGCAGTTCTTC.

The chain recombines TRBV18 with TRBJ2-1; D call uncertain. Germline assignment: CDR1 KGHSH and CDR2 LQKENI. The CDR3 totals 13 residues. Trimming removed 3 bases at V and 5 bases at J, with 8 bases between. The CDR3 is CASSPKGDNEQFF. CDR3 coding DNA: TGTGCCAGCTCACCTAAGGGTGACAATGAGCAGTTCTTC.

This sequence joins TRBV7-2 and TRBJ2-6, with D unclear. This CDR3 is built from 17 residues. Germline assignment: CDR1 SGHTA and CDR2 FQGNSA. Trimming took off 6 bases at V and 0 bases at J, with 15 bases between the two ends. The CDR3 DNA reads as TGTGCCAGCAGAGCCCGGGCGGCAACCTCTGGGGCCAACGTCCTGACTTTC. It yields the protein CASRARAATSGANVLTF.

This clonotype was observed a handful of times. V usage is TRBV24-1 and J usage is TRBJ2-7, with TRBD2 matching 7 bases. V was clipped by 6 bases and J by 0 bases; unmatched bases: 13. CDR1 and CDR2 (germline): KGHDR, SFDVKD. The CDR3 length is 17 residues. The CDR3 protein is CATSPLEALATSYEQYF. DNA of the CDR3: TGTGCCACCAGTCCCCTTGAAGCACTAGCGACCTCCTACGAGCAGTACTTC.

The chain recombines TRBV2 with TRBJ2-3; D is unclear. Trimming shortened V by 5 bases and J by 9 bases, and 12 bases separated the two germline ends. Germline CDR1 and CDR2: SNHLY and FYNNEI. The CDR3 covers 12 residues. DNA of the CDR3: TGTGCCAGCAGTTCCCGTGCCGTAACGCAGTATTTT. Residues: CASSSRAVTQYF.